A selection of T cell receptor beta chains follows, all from one sample in a study of response to subunit inactivated influenza vaccine. TCRdb reanalysed the RT-PCR reads using MiXCR and keeps one entry per CDR3 protein. The table includes over 450,000 distinct CDR3 sequences, 10% to 15% detected once. The sequenced sample was PBMCs from blood, obtained roughly 45 days after vaccination. These receptors all stem from a man aged 45-60 years who received an inactivated influenza vaccine. CDR3s include the opening cysteine and the closing phenylalanine or tryptophan. The D gene is left open where the match is weak. The size of a clone is reported for some rows only, either as once, few or many, or as a class for expanded clones.

size,V,J,D,DNA,CDR3
-,TRBV15,TRBJ2-3,TRBD1,TGTGCCACCAGCAGCCGGGACAGCCACATTACAGATACGCAGTATTTT,CATSSRDSHITDTQYF
-,TRBV4-3,TRBJ2-1,TRBD2,TGCGCCAGCAGCCAAGATGGGACTAGCGGTGCCTACAATGAGCAGTTCTTC,CASSQDGTSGAYNEQFF
many,TRBV29-1,TRBJ2-7,TRBD1,TGCAGCGTCGGGACAGGGGCCTACGAGCAGTACTTC,CSVGTGAYEQYF
-,TRBV11-2,TRBJ2-6,-,TGTGCCAGCAGCTCCACCCCACAGGGTACCCCTTGGGCTGGGGCCAACGTCCTGACTTTC,CASSSTPQGTPWAGANVLTF
few,TRBV5-1,TRBJ2-2,TRBD2,TGCGCCAGCAGTCAACTAGCGGGGGTAAACACCGGGGAGCTGTTTTTT,CASSQLAGVNTGELFF
many,TRBV12-3/TRBV12-4,TRBJ2-4,-,TGTGCCAGCAGTCCCGGGCCGCTAGCCAAAAACATTCAGTACTTC,CASSPGPLAKNIQYF
many,TRBV20-1,TRBJ2-5,TRBD2,TGCAGTGCTGCCACTAGCGGGGGGGCCGGAGAGACCCAGTACTTC,CSAATSGGAGETQYF
few,TRBV6-1,TRBJ2-1,TRBD2,TGTGCCAGCAGTGAACCGGAGGTTAGCGGGAGAGGCTACAATGAGCAGTTCTTC,CASSEPEVSGRGYNEQFF
few,TRBV7-9,TRBJ1-5,-,TGTGCCAGCAGCTTAATGTTAGTGCAGCTAAAGGGCAATCAGCCCCAGCATTTT,CASSLMLVQLKGNQPQHF
-,TRBV24-1,TRBJ2-5,-,TGTGCCACCAGTGACTCAGGGAAGGCGGAGACCCAGTACTTC,CATSDSGKAETQYF
few,TRBV28,TRBJ2-7,-,TGTGCCAGCAGTCTCGGGGGGCAGGGGGCGTCTGACTACGAGCAGTACTTC,CASSLGGQGASDYEQYF
many,TRBV12-3/TRBV12-4,TRBJ2-7,-,TGTGCCAGCAGTCTAGGGGACTGGGGGTTGTTCATCGAGCAGTACTTC,CASSLGDWGLFIEQYF
-,TRBV7-2,TRBJ1-6,-,TGTGCCAGCAGCTTGGAGACGTTAGCATCACCCCTCCACTTT,CASSLETLASPLHF
-,TRBV7-2,TRBJ2-4,-,TGTGCCAGCAGCCGCGCGTCCGGGAGTCAAAACATTCAGTACTTC,CASSRASGSQNIQYF
many,TRBV5-1,TRBJ2-7,TRBD1,TGCGCCAGCAGCCCGACAGGGCACGAGCAGTACTTC,CASSPTGHEQYF
many,TRBV27,TRBJ2-3,TRBD2,TGTGCCAGCAGTTCGCTCCTAGCGGGGGGTAGCACAGATACGCAGTATTTT,CASSSLLAGGSTDTQYF
few,TRBV10-3,TRBJ1-6,-,TGTGCCATCAGCGAAAGCTCCTATAATTCACCCCTCCACTTT,CAISESSYNSPLHF
-,TRBV2,TRBJ2-3,-,TGTGCCAGCGGCCTAGGGGGGGATACGCAGTATTTT,CASGLGGDTQYF
-,TRBV5-1,TRBJ2-1,-,TGCGCCAGCAGCCTGGCCGGGACATACTCTACAATGGAGCAGTTCTTC,CASSLAGTYSTMEQFF
few,TRBV29-1,TRBJ1-1,-,TGCAGCGTTGAAGATTATCCGCGAGCTTTCTTT,CSVEDYPRAFF
-,TRBV15,TRBJ2-1,-,TGTGCCACCAGCAGAGGTTCCGACAGCTACAATGAGCAGTTCTTC,CATSRGSDSYNEQFF
-,TRBV20-1,TRBJ2-1,TRBD2,TGCAGTGCTAGAGACGCGGGGGGGCACTCCTACAATGAGCAGTTCTTC,CSARDAGGHSYNEQFF
few,TRBV6-2/TRBV6-3,TRBJ2-5,TRBD2,TGTGCCAGCAGTTACCGGATCCTCCGGGGGTATTCCTCGGGAGGGGAGACCCAGTACTTC,CASSYRILRGYSSGGETQYF
many,TRBV7-8,TRBJ2-3,-,TGTGCCAGCAGCCCCAGCGGAGGGGATGGTGGTACGCAGTATTTT,CASSPSGGDGGTQYF
-,TRBV4-3,TRBJ2-7,TRBD2,TGCGCCAGCAGCCAAGATCAAAAAGGGACTATTATCTACGAGCAGTACTTC,CASSQDQKGTIIYEQYF
-,TRBV5-8,TRBJ2-2,TRBD1,TGTGCCAGCAGCAGACAGGGTGCAGAATACACCGGGGAGCTGTTTTTT,CASSRQGAEYTGELFF
-,TRBV18,TRBJ2-7,TRBD1,TGTGCCAGCTCAGCCGGGACAGGAGTGGAGCAGTACTTC,CASSAGTGVEQYF
few,TRBV3-1,TRBJ1-5,TRBD1,TGTGCCAGCAGCCAGATGGGACAGGGTGGTCAGCCCCAGCATTTT,CASSQMGQGGQPQHF
-,TRBV24-1,TRBJ2-1,TRBD2,TGTGCCACCGGGACTAGCGGGACCTGGAATGAGCAGTTCTTC,CATGTSGTWNEQFF
few,TRBV15,TRBJ1-2,TRBD1,TGTGCCACCAGCACGGGACAGGGGCTAGGCTACACCTTC,CATSTGQGLGYTF
many,TRBV29-1,TRBJ2-7,-,TGCAGCGCCTACAGGGTTCCCTACGAGCAGTACTTC,CSAYRVPYEQYF
few,TRBV20-1,TRBJ2-7,-,TGCAGTGCTAGATTAGGCCCAGGAGCCCCCTACGAGCAGTACTTC,CSARLGPGAPYEQYF
few,TRBV7-2,TRBJ1-6,-,TGTGCCAGCAGCCCTCGGACAGTTTCACCCCTCCACTTT,CASSPRTVSPLHF
-,TRBV11-1,TRBJ1-6,-,TGTGCCAGCAGCTCGACTGCAGGGGTACGTTCCTATAATTCACCCCTCCACTTT,CASSSTAGVRSYNSPLHF